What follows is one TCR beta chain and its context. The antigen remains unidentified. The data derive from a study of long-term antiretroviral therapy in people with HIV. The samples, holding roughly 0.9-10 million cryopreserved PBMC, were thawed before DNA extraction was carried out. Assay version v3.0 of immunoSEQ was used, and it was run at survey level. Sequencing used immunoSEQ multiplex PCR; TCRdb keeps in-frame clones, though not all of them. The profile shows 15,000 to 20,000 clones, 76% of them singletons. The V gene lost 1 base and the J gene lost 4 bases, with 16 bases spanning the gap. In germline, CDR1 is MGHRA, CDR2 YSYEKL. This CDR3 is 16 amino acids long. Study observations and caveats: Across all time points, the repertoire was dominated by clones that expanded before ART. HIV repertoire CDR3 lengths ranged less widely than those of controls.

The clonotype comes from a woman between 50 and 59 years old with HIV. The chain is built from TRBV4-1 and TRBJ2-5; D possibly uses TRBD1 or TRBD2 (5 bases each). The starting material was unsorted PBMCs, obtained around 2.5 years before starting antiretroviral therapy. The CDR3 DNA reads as TGCGCCAGCAGCCAAGCCGAGGGGCAAGGTGTAGAGACCCAGTACTTC. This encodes CASSQAEGQGVETQYF.